The 32 T cell receptor beta chains given below trace back to one sample, sequenced in a study of T cell repertoires in cytomegalovirus infection. TCRdb called the reads again in MiXCR, with one record for every CDR3 protein. There are about 160,000 distinct CDR3 sequences in the sample; 17% occur only once, and roughly a sixth lies in the top ten. The sample was CD8+ T cells from PBMCs. Source of these receptors: a human donor in good health (CMV status not recorded). Some clones in this sample may be carry-over from other donors' samples.

The sample holds a few counts of this clonotype. This chain uses TRBV6-6 with TRBJ1-1, with D uncertain. Germline V gives CDR1 MNHNY, CDR2 SVGAGI (reference sequence). V lost 0 bases to trimming and J lost 0 bases, with 8 bases between them. The CDR3 is 15 residues long. The chain's CDR3 is CASSYSKALNTEAFF. The CDR3 DNA sequence: TGTGCCAGCAGTTACTCGAAGGCCCTGAACACTGAAGCTTTCTTT.

Regarding this clonotype: At one end, the junction sequence differs from germline, possibly due to a read error. This rearrangement joins TRBV7-9 to TRBJ2-7; unclear D gene. The length of the CDR3 is 13 residues. The germline V gene encodes CDR1 SEHNR and CDR2 FQNEAQ (reference sequence). The CDR3: CASSSARLYEQYF. CDR3 nucleotide sequence: TGTGCAAGCAGCTCCGCCCGGCTATACGAGCAGTACTTC.

This clonotype was found a few times. The chain couples TRBV11-2 to TRBJ2-7; unclear D gene. V lost 2 bases and J lost 3, with 8 bases in between. This CDR3 contains 13 residues. Per the germline V gene, CDR1 is SGHAT and CDR2 is FQNNGV. The CDR3, as DNA: TGTGCCAGCAGCTTAATACAATACTACGAGCAGTACTTC. Translated, it gives CASSLIQYYEQYF.

The chain uses TRBV6-2 or TRBV6-3 and TRBJ1-5; D unresolved. V gave up 6 bases and J gave up 2 bases, with 17 bases separating them. The germline V gene encodes CDR1 MNHEY and CDR2 SVGEGT. The CDR3 sequence is 16 residues long. CDR3 amino acids: CASRVPKVKGNQPQHF. DNA for the CDR3: TGTGCCAGCAGGGTCCCCAAAGTTAAGGGCAATCAGCCCCAGCATTTT.

V is TRBV29-1 and J is TRBJ2-7; a possible D gene is TRBD1 (5 bases). The V gene lost 3 bases and the J gene lost 7 bases, with 16 bases spanning the gap. The CDR3 is 13 amino acids. Germline CDR1 SQVTM, CDR2 ANQGSEA. Here the CDR3 DNA reads TGCAGCGTTGAGGAGATATATCCAGGGGAGCAGTACTTC. It codes for CSVEEIYPGEQYF.

V usage is TRBV7-6 and J usage is TRBJ1-5, with 9 bases matching TRBD1. Germline V gene data show CDR1 as SGHVS and CDR2 as FNYEAQ. The CDR3 runs 16 residues. V lost 3 bases and J lost 6; bases outside the gene matches: 9. CDR3 region: CASSFSPGTGIQPQHF. DNA for the CDR3: TGTGCCAGCAGCTTTAGTCCCGGGACAGGGATTCAGCCCCAGCATTTT.

This clonotype showed up just a few times. The rearrangement uses TRBV4-3 and TRBJ1-5; TRBD1 matches 7 bases. The ends lost 3 bases at V and 2 bases at J; junction bases unmatched: 4. The CDR3 runs 15 residues. Germline V gene lookup returns CDR1 LGHNA and CDR2 YSLEER. The CDR3 DNA reads as TGCGCCAGCAGCCAGTGGACAGGCGGCAATCAGCCCCAGCATTTT. The encoded protein is CASSQWTGGNQPQHF.

The rearrangement uses TRBV6-2 or TRBV6-3 and TRBJ2-5; D may be TRBD2 (5 bases). The CDR3 is made up of 15 amino acids. Trimming took off 2 bases at V and 5 bases at J, with 15 bases between the two ends. Per germline, CDR1 MNHEY and CDR2 SVGEGT. The CDR3 nucleotides read TGTGCCAGCAGTTACAGCTTGGCGGGTGACGAGACCCAGTACTTC. Its protein product is CASSYSLAGDETQYF.

Details on this clonotype: A read error may be the cause here, since a much bigger clone is one base away. The V call is TRBV11-2, the J call TRBJ2-2; D unclear. The germline gives CDR1 SGHAT, CDR2 FQNNGV. V was shortened by 6 bases and J by 9 bases, with 11 bases between the two germline ends. The CDR3 has 12 residues. CDR3 nucleotide sequence: TGTGCCAGCAGTTCCAAGGCCTGGGAGCTGTTTTTT. As protein: CASSSKAWELFF.

This clonotype was recorded a few times. The V gene is TRBV7-9, the J gene TRBJ2-1; 11 positions agree with TRBD1. Germline V gene data show CDR1 as SEHNR and CDR2 as FQNEAQ (reference sequence). J was trimmed by 6 bases and V by 5 bases; bases with no gene match: 9. The CDR3 has 16 amino acids. The CDR3 DNA reads TGTGCCAGCAGCGTACAAACTGGGACAGGGGGCAATGAGCAGTTCTTC. Amino acids: CASSVQTGTGGNEQFF.

V gene TRBV7-3 combines with J gene TRBJ2-1; TRBD2 matches at 9 bases. Germline CDR1 and CDR2: SGHTA and FQGTGA. This CDR3 has 20 residues. V trimming: 1 base; J trimming: 5 bases; junction bases outside the gene matches: 18. The CDR3 reads CASSLRPLVEAGGLNNEQFF. DNA for the CDR3: TGTGCCAGCAGCTTAAGGCCCTTGGTCGAAGCGGGGGGCCTCAACAATGAGCAGTTCTTC.

This clonotype has a handful of counts. This chain links TRBV12-3 or TRBV12-4 with TRBJ1-2; D may be TRBD1 (5 bases). This CDR3 has 15 residues. V lost 1 base to trimming and J lost 5 bases, with 14 bases between them. The chain's CDR3 is CASSLVLTASYGYTF. The CDR3 region has the DNA TGTGCCAGCAGTTTAGTTCTGACAGCGAGTTATGGCTACACCTTC.

The chain carries TRBV28 and TRBJ2-7; D may be TRBD2 (7 bases). With 6 bases removed from V and 2 bases from J, the gap between germline ends came to 17 bases. The CDR3 consists of 15 residues. Germline V gene sequence: CDR1 MDHEN, CDR2 SYDVKM. In DNA form, the CDR3 reads TGTGCCAGCAGCGAAACCGGGGGGCTTACCTACGAGCAGTACTTC. Protein product: CASSETGGLTYEQYF.

This clonotype was seen more than once but under ten times. V usage is TRBV7-9 and J usage is TRBJ2-1, with D unclear. Germline V gene data show CDR1 as SEHNR and CDR2 as FQNEAQ (reference sequence). The CDR3 totals 12 residues. V was clipped by 1 base and J by 8 bases, with 6 bases between them. The chain's CDR3 is CASSLEVDEQFF. In DNA form, the CDR3 reads TGTGCCAGCAGCTTAGAAGTAGATGAGCAGTTCTTC.

The gene calls are TRBV7-6 and TRBJ2-2; 12 bases fit TRBD2. The CDR3 is 16 amino acids. From germline, CDR1 is SGHVS and CDR2 FNYEAQ. The V and J ends lost 3 bases and 4 bases, in that order; junction bases with no gene match: 3. The CDR3, as DNA: TGTGCCAGCAGCTTGCTAGCGGGAGGGGGCACCGGGGAGCTGTTTTTT. Its protein is CASSLLAGGGTGELFF.

This rearrangement joins TRBV28 to TRBJ1-1; D may be TRBD1 (5 bases). Trimming left V 3 bases short and J 9 bases short, with 8 bases between. This CDR3 has 11 residues. CDR1 MDHEN and CDR2 SYDVKM come from the germline V gene. CDR3 region: CASSLGGQAFF. In DNA form, the CDR3 reads TGTGCCAGCAGTTTGGGGGGACAAGCTTTCTTT.

This clonotype has just a few counts. The rearrangement uses TRBV19 and TRBJ2-2, with D tentatively TRBD1 or TRBD2 (5 bases each). V dropped 3 bases and J dropped 1 base, with 21 bases sitting between them. The CDR3 is made up of 19 amino acids. CDR1 is LNHDA and CDR2 is SQIVND in the germline V gene (reference sequence). The CDR3 is CASSIPRGIESRNTGELFF. In DNA form, the CDR3 reads TGTGCCAGTAGTATCCCACGGGGCATCGAAAGTCGGAACACCGGGGAGCTGTTTTTT. The full variable domain, rest sourced from reference TRBV19 and TRBJ2-2, is DGGITQSPKYLFRKEGQNVTLSCEQNLNHDAMYWYRQDPGQGLRLIYYSQIVNDFQKGDIAEGYSVSREKKESFPLTVTSAQKNPTAFYLCASSIPRGIESRNTGELFFGEGSRLTVL.

This clonotype was detected only a few times. The V call is TRBV7-3, the J call TRBJ2-1, with 10 bases lining up with TRBD1. J gave up 9 bases and V 5 bases, and 10 bases lay outside the gene matches. The CDR3 is 15 amino acids. Germline V gene lookup returns CDR1 SGHTA and CDR2 FQGTGA. The CDR3 region has the DNA TGTGCCAGCAGCCCCACCGGACAGGGGGTCGGTGAGCAGTTCTTC. Translated, it gives CASSPTGQGVGEQFF.

The V and J genes are TRBV7-8 and TRBJ2-1; D may be TRBD2 (5 bases). The V end lost 8 bases, the J end lost 3 bases, and 17 bases lay between the germline ends. The CDR3 spans 15 residues. CDR1 and CDR2 (germline): SGHVS, FQNEAQ. CDR3: CASVGSGGVYNEQFF. CDR3 sequence (DNA): TGTGCCAGCGTGGGGAGCGGTGGGGTCTACAATGAGCAGTTCTTC.

There are a few counts of this clonotype. The CDR3 loop reads CASSAQSTSGNEQFF. The CDR3 DNA sequence: TGTGCCAGCAGTGCCCAGTCGACTAGCGGTAATGAGCAGTTCTTC. V and J are TRBV6-1 and TRBJ2-1, with 9 positions matching TRBD2. Trimming took 4 bases from V and 7 from J; bases not matched to a gene: 8. CDR1 is MNHNS and CDR2 is SASEGT in the germline V gene. The CDR3 runs to 15 residues.

This clonotype was found many times. The genes are TRBV19 and TRBJ2-2; the match to TRBD1 covers 8 bases. Germline lookup yields CDR1 LNHDA and CDR2 SQIVND (reference sequence). CDR3 length equals 15 residues. J gave up 5 bases and V 8 bases, and 10 bases lay outside the gene matches. CDR3 sequence: CASSNRGLGTGELFF. The CDR3 bases are TGTGCCAGTTCCAACAGGGGGTTGGGGACCGGGGAGCTGTTTTTT.

This chain joins TRBV5-1 and TRBJ2-7, with 8 bases identical to TRBD1. The junction had 4 bases not matched to a gene; V was cut back by 1 base and J by 7 bases. The CDR3 length is 13 residues. Germline CDR1 SGHRS, CDR2 YFSETQ. The CDR3 nucleotides read TGCGCCAGCAGCTTGAGGACAGGGCTGGAGCAGTACTTC. Amino acid sequence: CASSLRTGLEQYF.

This clonotype was picked up a small number of times. V is TRBV7-9 and J is TRBJ2-7, with TRBD2 matching 8 bases. The germline V gene has CDR1 SEHNR and CDR2 FQNEAQ (reference sequence). The CDR3 length is 19 residues. The ends lost 4 bases at V and 3 bases at J; junction bases unmatched: 20. CDR3 DNA: TGTGCCAGCAGCTCCGCCCAGTCCCTAGCGGGTTCCCAGGGCTACGAGCAGTACTTC. Amino acids: CASSSAQSLAGSQGYEQYF. Using reference TRBV7-9 and TRBJ2-7 for the parts outside the CDR3, the full variable domain is DTGVSQNPRHKITKRGQNVTFRCDPISEHNRLYWYRQTLGQGPEFLTYFQNEAQLEKSRLLSDRFSAERPKGSFSTLEIQRTEQGDSAMYLCASSSAQSLAGSQGYEQYFGPGTRLTVT.

The chain is built from TRBV6-6 and TRBJ1-5, with D possibly matching TRBD1 (5 bases). This CDR3 region has 15 residues. From germline, CDR1 is MNHNY and CDR2 SVGAGI (reference sequence). V lost 5 bases to trimming and J lost 3 bases, with 14 bases between them. The CDR3 DNA follows: TGTGCCAGCAGTCCTCGGGACGATTCCAATCAGCCCCAGCATTTT. Amino acids: CASSPRDDSNQPQHF.

The chain links TRBV28 to TRBJ2-7; D assignment may be TRBD1 or TRBD2 (5 bases each). The CDR3 spans 14 residues. Germline V gene lookup returns CDR1 MDHEN and CDR2 SYDVKM. V lost 3 bases, J lost 3 bases, and 12 bases lay in between. CDR3: CASSFGASYYEQYF. DNA of the CDR3: TGTGCCAGCAGTTTCGGGGCCAGCTACTACGAGCAGTACTTC.

This clonotype occurred a few times. In DNA form, the CDR3 reads TGTGCCAGCAGTTTATATCAGGGTTCGGTTCCTACCCAGTACTTC. It codes for CASSLYQGSVPTQYF. This chain uses TRBV28 with TRBJ2-5, with TRBD1 as a possible D gene (5 bases). The CDR3 totals 15 residues. Germline lookup yields CDR1 MDHEN and CDR2 SYDVKM. V lost 1 base and J lost 8, with 17 bases in between.

The chain has TRBV28 and TRBJ2-2; unclear D gene. The CDR3 runs to 15 residues. V was clipped by 4 bases and J by 3 bases, with 12 bases between them. The germline V gene encodes CDR1 MDHEN and CDR2 SYDVKM. The CDR3 spells CASSSRTSYTGELFF. The CDR3 DNA sequence: TGTGCCAGCAGTTCGCGAACATCCTACACCGGGGAGCTGTTTTTT.

In this sample, this clonotype turned up a few times. The V gene is TRBV12-3 or TRBV12-4, the J gene TRBJ2-3, with TRBD2 matching 9 bases. The junction had 18 bases not matched to a gene; V was cut back by 5 bases and J by 3 bases. The CDR3 loop spans 19 amino acids. The CDR3 bases are TGTGCCAGCAGTCCCTTTGGGCGGGCGGGGACTAGCTTGACAGATACGCAGTATTTT. Translating it yields CASSPFGRAGTSLTDTQYF.

This rearrangement joins TRBV7-9 to TRBJ1-2, with a possible D match to TRBD1 (5 bases). The V and J ends lost 3 bases and 4 bases respectively, with 15 bases between them. The CDR3 contains 15 residues. Germline lookup yields CDR1 SEHNR and CDR2 FQNEAQ (reference sequence). CDR3 sequence: CASSFQGPGGYGYTF. The CDR3 DNA reads as TGTGCCAGCAGCTTCCAAGGACCGGGGGGCTATGGCTACACCTTC. Full variable domain (rest looked up from reference TRBV7-9 and TRBJ1-2): DTGVSQNPRHKITKRGQNVTFRCDPISEHNRLYWYRQTLGQGPEFLTYFQNEAQLEKSRLLSDRFSAERPKGSFSTLEIQRTEQGDSAMYLCASSFQGPGGYGYTFGSGTRLTVV.

The gene calls are TRBV28 and TRBJ2-7; D unresolved. Germline V gene sequence: CDR1 MDHEN, CDR2 SYDVKM. This CDR3 is built from 12 residues. V was pared by 2 bases and J by 4 bases, with 6 bases between. The CDR3 coding sequence is TGTGCCAGCAGTTTAGACAAGTACGAGCAGTACTTC. Residues: CASSLDKYEQYF.

The chain carries TRBV20-1 and TRBJ2-1; D is uncertain. CDR3 length: 16 residues. Germline values: CDR1 DFQATT, CDR2 SNEGSKA (reference sequence). V was trimmed by 0 bases and J by 4 bases, leaving 16 bases between them. CDR3 in amino acids: CSARDPTSHRYNEQFF. In nucleotides, the CDR3 is TGCAGTGCTAGAGATCCCACCTCCCACCGATACAATGAGCAGTTCTTC.

There are a few counts of this clonotype. The rearrangement uses TRBV6-5 and TRBJ1-1, with D unresolved. The V end lost 2 bases, the J end lost 4 bases, and 11 bases lay between the germline ends. In germline, CDR1 is MNHEY, CDR2 SVGAGI. The CDR3 sequence is 14 residues long. The chain's CDR3 is CASSYAYGGTEAFF. In nucleotides, the CDR3 is TGTGCCAGCAGTTACGCATACGGTGGCACTGAAGCTTTCTTT.